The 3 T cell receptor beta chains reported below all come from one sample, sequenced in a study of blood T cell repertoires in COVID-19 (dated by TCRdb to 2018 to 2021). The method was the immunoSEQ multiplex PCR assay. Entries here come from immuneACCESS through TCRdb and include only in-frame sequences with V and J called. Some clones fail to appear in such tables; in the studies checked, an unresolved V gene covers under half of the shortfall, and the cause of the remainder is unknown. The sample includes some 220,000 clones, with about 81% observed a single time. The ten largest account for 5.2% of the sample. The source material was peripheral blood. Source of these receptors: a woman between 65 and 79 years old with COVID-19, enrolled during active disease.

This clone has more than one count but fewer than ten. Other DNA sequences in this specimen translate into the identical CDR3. CDR3 amino acids: CASSQALQGSGNTIYF. CDR3 bases: TGTGCCAGCAGCCAAGCGTTACAGGGATCTGGAAACACCATATATTTT. The chain carries TRBV3-1 (or the pseudogene TRBV3-2) and TRBJ1-3, with D possibly being TRBD1 (6 bases). The V end lost 1 base, the J end lost 1 base, and 11 bases lay between the germline ends. The CDR3 has 16 amino acids. Germline CDR1 is LGHDT and CDR2 is YNNKEL (reference sequence).

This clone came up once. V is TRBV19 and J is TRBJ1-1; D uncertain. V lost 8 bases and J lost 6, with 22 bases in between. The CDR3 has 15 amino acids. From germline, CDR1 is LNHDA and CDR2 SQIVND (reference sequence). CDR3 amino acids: CASCGRNPSFSEAFF. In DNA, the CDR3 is TGTGCCAGTTGTGGCAGGAACCCTTCTTTCTCTGAAGCTTTCTTT.

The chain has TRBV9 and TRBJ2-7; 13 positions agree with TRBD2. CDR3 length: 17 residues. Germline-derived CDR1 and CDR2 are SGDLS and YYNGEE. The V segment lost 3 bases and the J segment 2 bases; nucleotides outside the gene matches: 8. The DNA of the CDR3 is TGTGCCAGCAGCGAGAGAGACGGGACTAGCGGGGCCTACGAGCAGTACTTC. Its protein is CASSERDGTSGAYEQYF. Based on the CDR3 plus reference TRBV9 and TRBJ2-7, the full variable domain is DSGVTQTPKHLITATGQRVTLRCSPRSGDLSVYWYQQSLDQGLQFLIQYYNGEERAKGNILERFSAQQFPDLHSELNLSSLELGDSALYFCASSERDGTSGAYEQYFGPGTRLTVT.